A selection of T cell receptor beta chains follows, all from one sample in a study of CD8 T cells in Susac syndrome. TCRdb ran MiXCR on the immunoSEQ multiplex PCR reads and lists one entry per CDR3 protein. Of 150,000 to 200,000 distinct CDR3 sequences listed, about 93% were seen once; the top ten hold 0.13% to 0.15%. Sample: CD4+ T cells from PBMCs. Receptors were obtained from a human donor in good health. CDR3s include the opening cysteine and the closing phenylalanine or tryptophan. A D gene is named only where the DNA matches it firmly. Clone size is stated in some rows and not others, as once, few, many or a class when expanded.

clone_size	cdr3_length	j_call	v_call	d_call	cdr3_nt	cdr3_aa
few	15	TRBJ2-6	TRBV9	-	TGTGCCAGCAGCGTCTTAGGCTCTGGGGCCAACGTCCTGACTTTC	CASSVLGSGANVLTF
-	18	TRBJ2-3	TRBV4-3	TRBD1	TGCGCCAGCAGCCGTGGGACAGGGGGGAGTACTAGCACAGATACGCAGTATTTT	CASSRGTGGSTSTDTQYF
-	14	TRBJ1-2	TRBV7-9	-	TGTGCCAGCAGCCAAAGAGGGGCGAACTATGGCTACACCTTC	CASSQRGANYGYTF
-	15	TRBJ1-5	TRBV9	TRBD1	TGTGCCGTTCGTGGAGGACAGGAAAGCAATCAGCCCCAGCATTTT	CAVRGGQESNQPQHF
-	15	TRBJ2-3	TRBV6-6	-	TGTGCCAGCAGTTACGCAGGGTTCAGAGGAGATACGCAGTATTTT	CASSYAGFRGDTQYF
-	16	TRBJ2-1	TRBV20-1	TRBD2	TGCAGTGCAGCCCGGACTAGCGGGGGCCCCTACAATGAGCAGTTCTTC	CSAARTSGGPYNEQFF
-	15	TRBJ2-3	TRBV5-1	TRBD2	TGCGCCAGCAGAACCACCGGGACTAGTGCAGATACGCAGTATTTT	CASRTTGTSADTQYF
-	12	TRBJ2-5	TRBV20-1	-	TGCAGTGCGAGGCAGAACCAAGAGACCCAGTACTTC	CSARQNQETQYF
-	14	TRBJ2-5	TRBV12-3/TRBV12-4	-	TGTGCCAGCAGTCCGACCCGAACTCAAGAGACCCAGTACTTC	CASSPTRTQETQYF
-	14	TRBJ2-1	TRBV20-1	-	TGCAGTGCGTTCCGGGGGGCCGCGGGGAATGAGCAGTTCTTC	CSAFRGAAGNEQFF
-	15	TRBJ2-3	TRBV20-1	TRBD2	TGCAGTGCCCCAAGGACTAGCGGGGCCACAGATACGCAGTATTTT	CSAPRTSGATDTQYF
-	15	TRBJ2-3	TRBV2	TRBD2	TGTGCCAGCAGTGAACGGCGGGGGGCCACAGATACGCAGTATTTT	CASSERRGATDTQYF
-	14	TRBJ2-1	TRBV20-1	-	TGCAGTGCCATGAGAAAGGGCCCCTACAATGAGCAGTTCTTC	CSAMRKGPYNEQFF
-	16	TRBJ2-3	TRBV9	TRBD2	TGTGCCAGCAGCGTTAAGCCTAGCGGCAGCACAGATACGCAGTATTTT	CASSVKPSGSTDTQYF
once	16	TRBJ2-3	TRBV5-4	TRBD1	TGTGCCAGCAGCCTAAGTCTCACCGGGACAGGGGGCACGCAGTATTTT	CASSLSLTGTGGTQYF
-	16	TRBJ2-3	TRBV15	-	TGTGCCACCAGCCTCCCCCGATTGGTTAGCACAGATACGCAGTATTTT	CATSLPRLVSTDTQYF
-	17	TRBJ1-2	TRBV27	TRBD1	TGTGCCAGCAGTTTAGTTTACGGGACAGGGGCAAACTATGGCTACACCTTC	CASSLVYGTGANYGYTF
-	14	TRBJ1-2	TRBV6-1	TRBD1	TGTGCCAGCAGAGACAGGGCCAGTGGGTATGGCTACACCTTC	CASRDRASGYGYTF
-	12	TRBJ2-5	TRBV3-1	-	TGTGCCAGCAGCCAATTAAAGGAGACCCAGTACTTC	CASSQLKETQYF
-	13	TRBJ1-5	TRBV19	-	TGTGCCAGTAGTATGGGGCAGGGCCAGCCCCAGCATTTT	CASSMGQGQPQHF
-	15	TRBJ1-4	TRBV5-1	TRBD1	TGCGCCAGCAGCTTGACAGGGGCCGTGAATGAAAAACTGTTTTTT	CASSLTGAVNEKLFF
-	15	TRBJ2-1	TRBV6-2/TRBV6-3	TRBD1	TGTGCCAGCAGTTACCGACAGGGGTCTATCAATGAGCAGTTCTTC	CASSYRQGSINEQFF
once	15	TRBJ2-1	TRBV24-1	TRBD2	TGTGCCACCAGTGATTTAACTAGCGGGGGTACGGAGCAGTTCTTC	CATSDLTSGGTEQFF
-	14	TRBJ1-1	TRBV20-1	TRBD1	TGCAGTGCTCGGGACAGGAGACAGAACACTGAAGCTTTCTTT	CSARDRRQNTEAFF
-	15	TRBJ1-1	TRBV12-3/TRBV12-4	-	TGTGCCAGCACCCTCCCACAGGGATTGAACACTGAAGCTTTCTTT	CASTLPQGLNTEAFF
-	15	TRBJ2-3	TRBV2	TRBD2	TGTGCCAGCAGCAGTTCTGCGGGGGGGCGAAATACGCAGTATTTT	CASSSSAGGRNTQYF
-	15	TRBJ1-6	TRBV28	-	TGTGCCAGCAGTCCCACGGGACTGTATAATTCACCCCTCCACTTT	CASSPTGLYNSPLHF
-	13	TRBJ1-1	TRBV20-1	TRBD1	TGCAGTGCTCCTGACAGGGGCGACACTGAAGCTTTCTTT	CSAPDRGDTEAFF
few	12	TRBJ2-7	TRBV28	-	TGTGCCAGCAGTTTACCAGGATACGAGCAGTACTTC	CASSLPGYEQYF
-	12	TRBJ2-5	TRBV20-1	-	TGCAGTGCTATCAGGGGGAGGGAGACCCAGTACTTC	CSAIRGRETQYF
-	17	TRBJ2-2	TRBV5-6	-	TGTGCCAGCAGCTTGACTCTCGGGGCAAGTAGGACCGGGGAGCTGTTTTTT	CASSLTLGASRTGELFF
-	13	TRBJ2-5	TRBV20-1	-	TGCAGTGCTAGGGGGGACCGGGGGGAGACCCAGTACTTC	CSARGDRGETQYF
-	14	TRBJ1-4	TRBV29-1	TRBD1	TGCAGCGTAGCAGGGACAGCAACTAATGAAAAACTGTTTTTT	CSVAGTATNEKLFF
-	15	TRBJ1-5	TRBV4-2	TRBD1	TGTGCCAGCAGCCAAGATACAGGGGGCTGGCAGCCCCAGCATTTT	CASSQDTGGWQPQHF
-	16	TRBJ1-6	TRBV30	-	TGTGCCTGGAGTGTACTATCTCGACAGCTAAATTCACCCCTCCACTTT	CAWSVLSRQLNSPLHF